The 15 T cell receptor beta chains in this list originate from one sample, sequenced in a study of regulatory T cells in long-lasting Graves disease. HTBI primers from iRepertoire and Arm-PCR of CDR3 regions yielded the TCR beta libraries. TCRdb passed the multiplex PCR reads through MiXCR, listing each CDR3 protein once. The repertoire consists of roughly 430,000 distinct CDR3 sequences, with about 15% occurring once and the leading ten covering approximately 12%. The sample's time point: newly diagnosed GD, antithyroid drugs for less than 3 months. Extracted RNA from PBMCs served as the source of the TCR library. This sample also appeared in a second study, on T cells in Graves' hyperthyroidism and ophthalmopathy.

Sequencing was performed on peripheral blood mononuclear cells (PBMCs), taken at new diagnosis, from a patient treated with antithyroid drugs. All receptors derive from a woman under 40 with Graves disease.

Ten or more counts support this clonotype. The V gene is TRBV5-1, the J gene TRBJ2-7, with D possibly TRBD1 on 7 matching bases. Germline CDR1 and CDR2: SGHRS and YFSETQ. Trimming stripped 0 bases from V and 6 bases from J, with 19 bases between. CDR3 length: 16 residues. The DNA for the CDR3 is TGCGCCAGCAGCTTGGACTCCACTCGACAGGGAGGCGAGCAGTACTTC. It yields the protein CASSLDSTRQGGEQYF.

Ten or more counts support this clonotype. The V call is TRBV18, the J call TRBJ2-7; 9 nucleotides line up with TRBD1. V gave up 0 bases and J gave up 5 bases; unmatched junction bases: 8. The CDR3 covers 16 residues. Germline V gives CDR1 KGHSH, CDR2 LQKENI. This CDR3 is CASSPPATGGYDEQYF. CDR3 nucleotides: TGTGCCAGCTCACCACCGGCGACAGGGGGGTACGACGAGCAGTACTTC.

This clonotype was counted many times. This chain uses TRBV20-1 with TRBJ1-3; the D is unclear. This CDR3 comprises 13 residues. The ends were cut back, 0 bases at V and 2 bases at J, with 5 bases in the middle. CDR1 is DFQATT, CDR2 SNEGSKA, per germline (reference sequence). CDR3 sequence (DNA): TGCAGTGCTAGAGAGGGCGCTGGAAACACCATATATTTT. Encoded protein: CSAREGAGNTIYF.

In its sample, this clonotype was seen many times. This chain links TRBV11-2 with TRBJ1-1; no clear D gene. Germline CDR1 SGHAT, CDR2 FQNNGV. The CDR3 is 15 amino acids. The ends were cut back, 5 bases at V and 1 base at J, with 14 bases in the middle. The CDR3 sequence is CASSPPGGKNTEAFF. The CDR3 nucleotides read TGTGCCAGCAGCCCTCCCGGCGGGAAGAACACTGAAGCTTTCTTT.

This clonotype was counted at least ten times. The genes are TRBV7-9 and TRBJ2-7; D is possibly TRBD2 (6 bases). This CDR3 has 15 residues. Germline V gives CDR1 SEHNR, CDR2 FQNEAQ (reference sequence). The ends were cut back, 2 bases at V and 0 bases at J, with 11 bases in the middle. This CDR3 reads CASSLREDRSYEQYF. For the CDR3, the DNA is TGTGCCAGCAGCTTAAGGGAGGACCGCTCCTACGAGCAGTACTTC.

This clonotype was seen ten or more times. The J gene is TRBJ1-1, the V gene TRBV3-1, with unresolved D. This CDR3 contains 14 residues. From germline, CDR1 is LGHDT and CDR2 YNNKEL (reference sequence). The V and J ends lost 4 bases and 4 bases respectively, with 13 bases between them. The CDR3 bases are TGTGCCAGCAGCCGCGAAGGGCCGAGCACTGAAGCTTTCTTT. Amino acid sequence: CASSREGPSTEAFF.

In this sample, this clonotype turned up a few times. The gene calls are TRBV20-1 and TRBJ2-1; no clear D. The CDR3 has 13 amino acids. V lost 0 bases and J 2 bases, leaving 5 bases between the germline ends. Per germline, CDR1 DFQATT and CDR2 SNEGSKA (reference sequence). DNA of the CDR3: TGCAGTGCTAGAGACGCTACCTACAATGAGCAGTTCTTC. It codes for CSARDATYNEQFF.

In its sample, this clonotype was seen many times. The chain's CDR3 is CASSLRADRNGQAFF. Here the CDR3 DNA reads TGTGCCAGCTCATTGCGGGCCGACAGGAACGGGCAAGCTTTCTTT. This sequence joins TRBV18 and TRBJ1-1; weak D call: TRBD1 (6 bases). This CDR3 has 15 amino acids. V lost 5 bases, J lost 9 bases, and 22 bases lay in between. CDR1 is KGHSH, CDR2 LQKENI, per germline.

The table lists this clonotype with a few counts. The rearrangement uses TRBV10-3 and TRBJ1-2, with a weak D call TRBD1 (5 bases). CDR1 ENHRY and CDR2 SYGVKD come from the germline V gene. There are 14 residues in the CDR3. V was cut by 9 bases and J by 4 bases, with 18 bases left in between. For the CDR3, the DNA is TGTGCCATTGCGTTTGGGACTGGAGGCTATGGCTACACCTTC. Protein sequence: CAIAFGTGGYGYTF.

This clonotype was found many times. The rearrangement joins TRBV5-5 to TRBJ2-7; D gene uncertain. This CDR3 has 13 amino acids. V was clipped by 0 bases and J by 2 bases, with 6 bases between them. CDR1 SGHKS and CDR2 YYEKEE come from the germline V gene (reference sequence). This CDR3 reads CASSLGPTYEQYF. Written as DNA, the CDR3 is TGTGCCAGCAGCTTGGGGCCTACCTACGAGCAGTACTTC. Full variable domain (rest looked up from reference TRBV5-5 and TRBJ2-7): DAGVTQSPTHLIKTRGQQVTLRCSPISGHKSVSWYQQVLGQGPQFIFQYYEKEERGRGNFPDRFSARQFPNYSSELNVNALLLGDSALYLCASSLGPTYEQYFGPGTRLTVT.

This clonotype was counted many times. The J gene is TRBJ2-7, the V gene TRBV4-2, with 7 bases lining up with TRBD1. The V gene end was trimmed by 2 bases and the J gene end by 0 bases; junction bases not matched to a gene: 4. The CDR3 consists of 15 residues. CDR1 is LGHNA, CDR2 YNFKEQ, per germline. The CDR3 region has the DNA TGTGCCAGCAGCCAAACAGGGGAAAGCTCCTACGAGCAGTACTTC. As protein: CASSQTGESSYEQYF.

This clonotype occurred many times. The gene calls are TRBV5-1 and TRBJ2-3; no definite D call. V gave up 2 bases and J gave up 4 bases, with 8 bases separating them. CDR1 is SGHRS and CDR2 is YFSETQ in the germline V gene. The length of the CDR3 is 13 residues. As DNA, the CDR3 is TGCGCCAGCAGCTTTTCGGGTTCAGATACGCAGTATTTT. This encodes CASSFSGSDTQYF.

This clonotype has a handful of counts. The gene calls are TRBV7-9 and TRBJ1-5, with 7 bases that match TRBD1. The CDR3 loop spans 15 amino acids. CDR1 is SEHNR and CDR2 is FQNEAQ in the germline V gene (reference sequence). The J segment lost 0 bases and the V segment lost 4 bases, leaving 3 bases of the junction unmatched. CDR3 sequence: CASSSTGNSNQPQHF. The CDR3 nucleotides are TGTGCCAGCAGCTCGACAGGGAATAGCAATCAGCCCCAGCATTTT.

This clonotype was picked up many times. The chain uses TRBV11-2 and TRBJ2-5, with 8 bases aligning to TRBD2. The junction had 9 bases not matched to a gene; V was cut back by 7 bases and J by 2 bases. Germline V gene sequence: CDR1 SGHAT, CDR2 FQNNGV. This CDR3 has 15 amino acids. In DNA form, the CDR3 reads TGTGCCAGCAACCCTACAGCGGGAGATCAAGAGACCCAGTACTTC. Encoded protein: CASNPTAGDQETQYF.

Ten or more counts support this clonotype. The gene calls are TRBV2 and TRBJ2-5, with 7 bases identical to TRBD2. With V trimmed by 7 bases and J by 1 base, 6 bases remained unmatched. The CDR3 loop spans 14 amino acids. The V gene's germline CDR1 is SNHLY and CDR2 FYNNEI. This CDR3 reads CASKARTSQETQYF. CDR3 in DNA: TGTGCCAGCAAAGCTAGGACTAGCCAAGAGACCCAGTACTTC.